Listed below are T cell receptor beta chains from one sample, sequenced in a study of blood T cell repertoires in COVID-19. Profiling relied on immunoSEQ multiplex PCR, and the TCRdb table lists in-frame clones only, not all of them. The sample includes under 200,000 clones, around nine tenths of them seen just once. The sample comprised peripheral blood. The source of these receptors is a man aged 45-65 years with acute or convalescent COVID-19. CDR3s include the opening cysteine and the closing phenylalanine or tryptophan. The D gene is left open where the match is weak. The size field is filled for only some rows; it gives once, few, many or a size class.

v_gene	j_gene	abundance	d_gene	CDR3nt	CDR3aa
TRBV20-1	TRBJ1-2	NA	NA	TGCAGTGCATGGACAGCCTATGGCTACACCTTC	CSAWTAYGYTF
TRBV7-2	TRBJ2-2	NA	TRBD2	TGTGCCAGCACCCAGGCGTCAGGGAGGGACGGGGAGCTGTTTTTT	CASTQASGRDGELFF
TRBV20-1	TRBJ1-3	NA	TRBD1	TGCAGTGCTAGTGAGATTGGGGACAGGGCTGGAAACACCATATATTTT	CSASEIGDRAGNTIYF
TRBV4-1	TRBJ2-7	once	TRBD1	TGCGCCAGCAGCCAACGACAGGGGTTCGTAGGAACCTACGAGCAGTACTTC	CASSQRQGFVGTYEQYF
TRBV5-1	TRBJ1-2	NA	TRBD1	TGCGCCAGCAGCTCGTATCCCGGGACAGGGGGCGGTGGAAATGGCTACACCTTC	CASSSYPGTGGGGNGYTF
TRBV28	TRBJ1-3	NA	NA	TGTGCCAGCAGGGAGGGCACCACCGCCTCTGGAAACACCATATATTTT	CASREGTTASGNTIYF
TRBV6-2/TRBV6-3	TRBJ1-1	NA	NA	TGTGCCAGCAGTTACACTTTGAACACTGAAGCTTTCTTT	CASSYTLNTEAFF
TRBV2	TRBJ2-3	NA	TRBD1	TGTGCCAGCAACAGCAGGCAGGGGGCAGATACGCAGTATTTT	CASNSRQGADTQYF
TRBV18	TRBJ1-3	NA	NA	TGTGCCAGCTCACCGGGGGCTACCGAAAACACCATATATTTT	CASSPGATENTIYF
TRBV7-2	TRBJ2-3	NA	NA	TGTGCCAGCAGCCACGGGACTCCGACAGATACGCAGTATTTT	CASSHGTPTDTQYF
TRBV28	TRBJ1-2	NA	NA	TGTGCCAGCATTCCGGGAGGAAAAACCTATGGCTACACCTTC	CASIPGGKTYGYTF
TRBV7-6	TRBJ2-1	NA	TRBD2	TGTGCCAGTTCTCCCCGTGCGACTAGCGGGGGCTACAATGAGCAGTTCTTC	CASSPRATSGGYNEQFF
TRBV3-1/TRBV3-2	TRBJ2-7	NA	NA	TGTGCCAGCAGCCAAGATCAGGGGTTCCACGAGCAGTACTTC	CASSQDQGFHEQYF
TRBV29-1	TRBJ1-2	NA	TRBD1	TGCAGCGCCGGTGGGGTGGGACAGGGGATCTATGGCTACACCTTC	CSAGGVGQGIYGYTF